A single sample is the source of the 9 T cell receptor beta chains below, sequenced in a study of tissue T cells after allogeneic stem cell transplantation. TCRdb's table, derived via immunoSEQ multiplex PCR, lists solely in-frame clones and lacks some. This table holds some 28,000 clones, 65% to 90% found once. The specimen comprised blood, sampled before transplantation. The receptor source for this set is a woman aged 18-49 years who later had graft-versus-host disease after an allogeneic stem cell transplant.

Only one count was recorded for this clone. CDR3 protein: CASSLVVGLGEKLFF. The CDR3 DNA reads TGTGCCAGCAGCTTGGTAGTGGGGCTGGGTGAAAAACTGTTTTTT. The gene calls are TRBV7-2 and TRBJ1-4, with a tentative D call TRBD1 (5 bases). CDR1 and CDR2 from the germline V gene are SGHTA and FQGNSA. This CDR3 region has 15 residues. Trimming took 3 bases from V and 7 from J, leaving 15 bases between them.

About this clone: The identical CDR3 is also encoded by other nucleotide sequences in the sample. V is TRBV7-2 and J is TRBJ2-5; D ambiguous. Germline lookup yields CDR1 SGHTA and CDR2 FQGNSA. V was cut by 2 bases and J by 2 bases, with 0 bases left in between. The CDR3 sequence is 11 residues long. CDR3 sequence reads: CASSLQETQYF. CDR3 DNA sequence: TGTGCCAGCAGCTTACAAGAGACCCAGTACTTC.

The chain carries TRBV9 and TRBJ2-1; no reliable D call. The CDR3 consists of 15 residues. Trimming left V 2 bases short and J 4 bases short, with 13 bases between. Germline V lookup: CDR1 SGDLS, CDR2 YYNGEE. The CDR3 nucleotides read TGTGCCAGCAGCGTTTACCGGGCCCTATACAATGAGCAGTTCTTC. Translated: CASSVYRALYNEQFF.

This rearrangement joins TRBV12-3 or TRBV12-4 to TRBJ2-1, with TRBD2 matching over 14 bases. V dropped 3 bases and J dropped 15; count of bases not matched to a gene: 4. The CDR3 has 13 amino acids. This CDR3 reads CASSLGTSGRWFF. CDR3 coding DNA: TGTGCCAGCAGTTTGGGGACTAGCGGGAGATGGTTCTTC.

The chain couples TRBV6-1 to TRBJ1-2; TRBD1 matches 7 bases. The J segment lost 0 bases and the V segment lost 0 bases, leaving 10 bases of the junction unmatched. The CDR3 covers 18 residues. CDR1 is MNHNS, CDR2 SASEGT, per germline. CDR3 coding DNA: TGTGCCAGCAGTGAAGCGCGTGGAGGGGGCATAGCTAACTATGGCTACACCTTC. Translated, it gives CASSEARGGGIANYGYTF.

The chain employs TRBV7-2 and TRBJ2-2; 7 positions match TRBD2. The CDR3 runs to 16 residues. Germline V gene sequence: CDR1 SGHTA, CDR2 FQGNSA. Trimming at V came to 0 bases and at J to 4 bases, leaving 5 bases not matched to a gene. CDR3 sequence (DNA): TGTGCCAGCAGCTTAGCCTGGACTAGAACCACCGGGGAGCTGTTTTTT. Translating gives CASSLAWTRTTGELFF.

The V call is TRBV14, the J call TRBJ1-2; D is possibly TRBD1 (5 bases). The CDR3 extends over 13 amino acids. V was trimmed by 4 bases and J by 4 bases, leaving 10 bases between them. Germline CDR1 and CDR2: SGHDN and FVKESK. The CDR3 here is CASSRGISYGYTF. In DNA, the CDR3 is TGTGCCAGCAGCCGGGGCATATCCTATGGCTACACCTTC.

The chain recombines TRBV18 with TRBJ2-2; D not resolved. The germline gives CDR1 KGHSH, CDR2 LQKENI. V shed 2 bases and J shed 1 base, with 11 bases lying between them. This CDR3 comprises 16 residues. The CDR3 loop reads CASSPYQSKNTGELFF. The DNA of the CDR3 is TGTGCCAGCTCACCATATCAGAGCAAGAACACCGGGGAGCTGTTTTTT.

This clone was recorded a few times. The V gene is TRBV5-1, the J gene TRBJ1-6, with TRBD1 identical over 7 bases. Germline CDR1 reads SGHRS; CDR2 reads YFSETQ. The CDR3 runs 14 residues. The junction had 10 bases not matched to a gene; V was cut back by 9 bases and J by 7 bases. The DNA of the CDR3 is TGCGCCACCATCGGGGACAGCCCCAATTCACCCCTCCACTTT. It is translated as CATIGDSPNSPLHF.